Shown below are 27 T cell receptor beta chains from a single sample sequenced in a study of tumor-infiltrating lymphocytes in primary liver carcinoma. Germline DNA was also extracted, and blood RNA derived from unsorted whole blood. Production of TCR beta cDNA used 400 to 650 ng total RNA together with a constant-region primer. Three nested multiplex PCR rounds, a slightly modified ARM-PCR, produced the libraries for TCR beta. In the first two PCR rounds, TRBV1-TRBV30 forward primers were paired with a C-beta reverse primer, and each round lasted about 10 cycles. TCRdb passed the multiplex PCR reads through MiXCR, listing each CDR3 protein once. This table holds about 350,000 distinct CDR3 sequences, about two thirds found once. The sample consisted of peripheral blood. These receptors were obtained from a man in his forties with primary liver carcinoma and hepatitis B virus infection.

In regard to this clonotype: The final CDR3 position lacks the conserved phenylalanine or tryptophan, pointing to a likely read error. In DNA, the CDR3 is TGTGCCAGCAGCTTACTGGGTGGCAGCGCGGATACGCAGTATCTT. Translated, it gives CASSLLGGSADTQYL. The V call is TRBV11-1, the J call TRBJ2-3; no definite D call. CDR1 and CDR2 from the germline V gene are SGHAT and FQDESV (reference sequence). CDR3 length: 15 amino acids. Trimming cost V 2 bases and J 6 bases, with 15 bases left between them.

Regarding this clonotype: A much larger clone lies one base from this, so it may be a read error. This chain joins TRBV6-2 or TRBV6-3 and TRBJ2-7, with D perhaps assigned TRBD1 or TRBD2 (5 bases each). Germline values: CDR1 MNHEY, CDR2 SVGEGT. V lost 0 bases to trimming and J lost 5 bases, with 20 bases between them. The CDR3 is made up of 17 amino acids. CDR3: CASSYSRYRDGVHEQYF. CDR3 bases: TGTGCCAGCAGTTACTCCCGGTACCGGGACGGGGTTCACGAGCAGTACTTC.

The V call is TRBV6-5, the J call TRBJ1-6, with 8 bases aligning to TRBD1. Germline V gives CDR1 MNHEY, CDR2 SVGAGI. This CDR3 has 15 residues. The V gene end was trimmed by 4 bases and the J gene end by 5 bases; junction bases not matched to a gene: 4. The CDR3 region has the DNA TGTGCCAGCAGTTCCAGGACAGGGAATAATTCACCCCTCCACTTT. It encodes CASSSRTGNNSPLHF.

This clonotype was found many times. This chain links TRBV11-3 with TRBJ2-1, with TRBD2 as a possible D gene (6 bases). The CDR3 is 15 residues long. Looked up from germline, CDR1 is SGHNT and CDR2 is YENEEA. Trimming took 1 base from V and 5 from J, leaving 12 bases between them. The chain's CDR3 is CASSLGRGGNNEQFF. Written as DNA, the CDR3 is TGTGCCAGCAGCTTAGGACGCGGAGGGAACAATGAGCAGTTCTTC.

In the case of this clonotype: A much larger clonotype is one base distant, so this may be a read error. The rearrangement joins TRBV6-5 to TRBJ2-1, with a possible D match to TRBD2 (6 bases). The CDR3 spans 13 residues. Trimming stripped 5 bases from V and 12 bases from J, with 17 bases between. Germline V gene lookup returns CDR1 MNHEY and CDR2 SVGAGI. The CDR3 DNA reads TGTGCCAGCAGTCGGGACTGGATAGGAGTGCAGTTCTTC. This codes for CASSRDWIGVQFF.

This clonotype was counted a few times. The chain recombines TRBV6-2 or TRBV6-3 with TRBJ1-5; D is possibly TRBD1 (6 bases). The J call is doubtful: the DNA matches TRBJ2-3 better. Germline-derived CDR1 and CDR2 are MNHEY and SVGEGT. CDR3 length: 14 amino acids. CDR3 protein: CASRQGLSNQPQYF. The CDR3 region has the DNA TGTGCCAGCAGACAGGGTCTCAGCAATCAGCCCCAGTATTTT.

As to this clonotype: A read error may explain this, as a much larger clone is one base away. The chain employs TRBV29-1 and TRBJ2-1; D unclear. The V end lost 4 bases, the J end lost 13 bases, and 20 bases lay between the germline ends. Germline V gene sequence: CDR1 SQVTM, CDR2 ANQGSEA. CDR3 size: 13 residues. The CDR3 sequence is CSVGMVVTPRQFF. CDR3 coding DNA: TGCAGCGTTGGAATGGTTGTCACCCCACGTCAGTTCTTC.

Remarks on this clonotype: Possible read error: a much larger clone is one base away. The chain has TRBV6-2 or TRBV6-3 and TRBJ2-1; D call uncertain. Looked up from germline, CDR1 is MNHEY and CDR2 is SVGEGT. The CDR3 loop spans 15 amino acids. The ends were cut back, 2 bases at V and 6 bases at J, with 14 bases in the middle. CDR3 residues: CASSYHGLRGNEQFF. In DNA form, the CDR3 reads TGTGCCAGCAGTTACCATGGTCTAAGAGGCAATGAGCAGTTCTTC.

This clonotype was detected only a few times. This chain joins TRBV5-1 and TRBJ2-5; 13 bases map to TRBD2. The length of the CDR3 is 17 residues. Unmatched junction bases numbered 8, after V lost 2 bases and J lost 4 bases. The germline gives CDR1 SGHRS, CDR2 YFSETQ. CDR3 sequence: CASSLMTSGRPGETQYF. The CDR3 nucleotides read TGCGCCAGCAGCTTAATGACTAGCGGGAGGCCAGGAGAGACCCAGTACTTC.

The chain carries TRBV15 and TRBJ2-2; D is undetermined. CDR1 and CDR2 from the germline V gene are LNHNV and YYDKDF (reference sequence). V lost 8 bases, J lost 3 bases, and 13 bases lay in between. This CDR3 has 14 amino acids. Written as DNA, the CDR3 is TGTGCCACCGGGGTGTTAGCAGACACCGGGGAGCTGTTTTTT. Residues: CATGVLADTGELFF.

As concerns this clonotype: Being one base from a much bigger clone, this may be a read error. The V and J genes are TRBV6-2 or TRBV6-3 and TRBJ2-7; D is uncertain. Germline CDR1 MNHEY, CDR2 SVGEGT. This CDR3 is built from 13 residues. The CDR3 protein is CGSNDGSSYEQYF. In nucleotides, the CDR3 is TGTGGCAGTAACGACGGAAGCTCCTACGAGCAGTACTTC.

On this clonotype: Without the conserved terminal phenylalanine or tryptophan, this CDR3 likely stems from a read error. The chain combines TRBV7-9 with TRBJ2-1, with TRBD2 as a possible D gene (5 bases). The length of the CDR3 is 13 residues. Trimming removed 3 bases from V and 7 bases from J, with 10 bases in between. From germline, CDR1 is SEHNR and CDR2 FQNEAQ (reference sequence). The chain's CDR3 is CASSLVTGNEQFL. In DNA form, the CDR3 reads TGTGCCAGCAGCTTGGTAACGGGGAATGAGCAGTTCTTA.

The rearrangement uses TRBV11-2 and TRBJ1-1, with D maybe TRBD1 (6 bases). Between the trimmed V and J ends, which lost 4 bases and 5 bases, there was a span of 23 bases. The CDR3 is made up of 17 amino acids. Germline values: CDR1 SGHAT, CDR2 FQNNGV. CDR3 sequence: CASSSIPSGQWGTEAFF. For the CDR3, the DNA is TGTGCCAGCAGCTCAATCCCCTCCGGACAGTGGGGGACTGAAGCTTTCTTT.

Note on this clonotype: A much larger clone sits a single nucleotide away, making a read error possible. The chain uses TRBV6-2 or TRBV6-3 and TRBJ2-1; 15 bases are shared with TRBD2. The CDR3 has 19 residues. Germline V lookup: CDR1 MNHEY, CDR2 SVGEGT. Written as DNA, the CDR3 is TGTGTCAGCAGTCCCCTCGGACTAGCGGGAGGGCCGGCCTACAATGAGCAGTTCTTC. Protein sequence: CVSSPLGLAGGPAYNEQFF.

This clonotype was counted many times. The CDR3 DNA is TGTGCCAGCAGCCTTCGGGACCTCTATGGCTACACCTTC. Translating gives CASSLRDLYGYTF. The V and J genes are TRBV6-2 or TRBV6-3 and TRBJ1-2; TRBD1 might be the D (5 bases). This CDR3 contains 13 residues. The V end lost 6 bases, the J end lost 4 bases, and 12 bases lay between the germline ends. CDR1 MNHEY and CDR2 SVGEGT come from the germline V gene.

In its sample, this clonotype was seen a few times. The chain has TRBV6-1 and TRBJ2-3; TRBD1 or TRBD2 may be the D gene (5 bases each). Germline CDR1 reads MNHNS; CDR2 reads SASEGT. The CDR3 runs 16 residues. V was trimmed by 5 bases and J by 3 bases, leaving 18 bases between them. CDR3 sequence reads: CASSQGGLAGTDTQYF. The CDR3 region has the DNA TGTGCCAGCAGTCAGGGTGGGCTAGCTGGTACAGATACGCAGTATTTT.

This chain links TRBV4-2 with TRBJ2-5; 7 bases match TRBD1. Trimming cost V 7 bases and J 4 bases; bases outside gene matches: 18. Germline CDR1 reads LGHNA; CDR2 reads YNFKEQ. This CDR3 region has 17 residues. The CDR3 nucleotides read TGTGCCAGCAACCGATCCCCCCTGACAGGGCACGGAGAGACCCAGTACTTC. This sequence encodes CASNRSPLTGHGETQYF.

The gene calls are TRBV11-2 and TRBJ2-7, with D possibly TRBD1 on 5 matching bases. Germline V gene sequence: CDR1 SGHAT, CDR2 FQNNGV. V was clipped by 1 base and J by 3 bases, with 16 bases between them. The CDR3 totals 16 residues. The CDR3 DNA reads TGTGCCAGCAGCTTAGCAACGCCAGGGCTAGGCTACGAGCAGTACTTC. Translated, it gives CASSLATPGLGYEQYF.

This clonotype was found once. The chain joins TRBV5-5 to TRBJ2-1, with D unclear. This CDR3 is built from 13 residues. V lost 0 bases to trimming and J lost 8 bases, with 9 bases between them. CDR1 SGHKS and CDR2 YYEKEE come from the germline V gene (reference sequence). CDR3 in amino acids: CASSLGMAYEQFF. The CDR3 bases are TGTGCCAGCAGCTTGGGAATGGCGTATGAGCAGTTCTTC.

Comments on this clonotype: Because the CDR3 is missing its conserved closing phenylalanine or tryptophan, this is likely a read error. The CDR3 is CASSEASWDNSYEQYS. The CDR3, as DNA: TGTGCCAGCAGTGAAGCCTCTTGGGACAATTCCTACGAGCAGTACTCC. The V and J genes are TRBV6-1 and TRBJ2-7; D is perhaps TRBD1 (6 bases). Trimming cost V 0 bases and J 1 base, with 13 bases left between them. The germline V gene encodes CDR1 MNHNS and CDR2 SASEGT. This CDR3 contains 16 residues.

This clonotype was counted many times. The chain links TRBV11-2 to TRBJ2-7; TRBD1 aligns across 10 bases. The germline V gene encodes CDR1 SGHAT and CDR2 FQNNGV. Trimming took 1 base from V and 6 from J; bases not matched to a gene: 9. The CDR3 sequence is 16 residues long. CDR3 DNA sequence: TGTGCCAGCAGCTTAGCGGGACAGGGGTCACTGGGCGAGCAGTACTTC. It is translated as CASSLAGQGSLGEQYF.

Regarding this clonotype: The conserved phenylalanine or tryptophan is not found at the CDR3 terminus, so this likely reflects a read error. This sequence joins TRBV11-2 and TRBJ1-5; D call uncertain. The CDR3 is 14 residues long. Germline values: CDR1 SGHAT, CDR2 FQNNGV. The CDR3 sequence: CANSLDPRDQPQHL. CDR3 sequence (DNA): TGTGCCAACAGCTTAGATCCGCGGGATCAGCCCCAGCATCTT.

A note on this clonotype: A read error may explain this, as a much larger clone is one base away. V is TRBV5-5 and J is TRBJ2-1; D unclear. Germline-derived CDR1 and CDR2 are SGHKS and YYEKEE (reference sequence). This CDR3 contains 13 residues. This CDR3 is CVSSANQLWEQFF. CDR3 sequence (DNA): TGTGTCAGCAGCGCAAATCAGCTTTGGGAGCAGTTCTTC.

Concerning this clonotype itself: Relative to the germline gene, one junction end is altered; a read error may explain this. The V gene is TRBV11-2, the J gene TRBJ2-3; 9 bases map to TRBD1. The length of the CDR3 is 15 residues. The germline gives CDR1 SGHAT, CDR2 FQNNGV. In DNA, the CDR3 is TGTGCCATCAGTCCTCGGGACAGGGTGACAGATACGCAGTACTTT. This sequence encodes CAISPRDRVTDTQYF.

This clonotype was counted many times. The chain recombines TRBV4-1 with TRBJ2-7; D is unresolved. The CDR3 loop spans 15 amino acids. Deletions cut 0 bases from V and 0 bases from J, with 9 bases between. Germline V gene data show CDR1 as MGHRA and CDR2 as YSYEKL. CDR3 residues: CASSQEDVSSYEQYF. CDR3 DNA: TGCGCCAGCAGCCAAGAAGATGTAAGCTCCTACGAGCAGTACTTC.

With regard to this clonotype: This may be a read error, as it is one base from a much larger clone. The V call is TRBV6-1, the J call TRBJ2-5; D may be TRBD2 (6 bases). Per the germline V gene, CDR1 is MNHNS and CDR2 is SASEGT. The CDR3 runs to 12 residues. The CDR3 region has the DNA TGTGCCAGCACCTTGGGGACTCGGACCCAGTGCTTC. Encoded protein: CASTLGTRTQCF.

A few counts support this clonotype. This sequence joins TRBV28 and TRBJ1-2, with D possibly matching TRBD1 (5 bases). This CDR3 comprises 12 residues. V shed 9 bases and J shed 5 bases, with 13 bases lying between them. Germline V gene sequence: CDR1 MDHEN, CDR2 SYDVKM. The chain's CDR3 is CASRDGWYGYTF. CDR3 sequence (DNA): TGTGCCAGTCGGGACGGCTGGTATGGCTACACCTTC.